The sequence of this T cell receptor (beta chain) was determined in a study of shared clonotypes between healthy human individuals. Study-wide points: Relative to memory subsets, naive subsets generally showed larger estimated richness.

A deep-level run was used for the assay. Sequencing used immunoSEQ multiplex PCR; TCRdb keeps in-frame clones, though not all of them. The table lists about 1.9 million clones, about 94% of them singletons. Of note for this clone: Its antigen remains unknown.

The CDR3 is 16 residues long. V gave up 2 bases and J gave up 2 bases, with 13 bases separating them. Germline V gene sequence: CDR1 MNHNS, CDR2 SASEGT. Terminally differentiated effector memory CD45RA+ cells were excluded by CCR7 positive selection of CD45RO-negative cells. Sequencing input: naive CD8+ T cells from PBMCs. The chain employs TRBV6-1 and TRBJ2-1, with D tentatively TRBD1 or TRBD2 (5 bases each). This clonotype originated in a man younger than 30 in good health. Some clones in this sample may be carry-over from other donors' samples. The CDR3 nucleotides read TGTGCCAGCAGTGAACTTTCCGAGGGGCCCTACAATGAGCAGTTCTTC. This gives the protein CASSELSEGPYNEQFF.